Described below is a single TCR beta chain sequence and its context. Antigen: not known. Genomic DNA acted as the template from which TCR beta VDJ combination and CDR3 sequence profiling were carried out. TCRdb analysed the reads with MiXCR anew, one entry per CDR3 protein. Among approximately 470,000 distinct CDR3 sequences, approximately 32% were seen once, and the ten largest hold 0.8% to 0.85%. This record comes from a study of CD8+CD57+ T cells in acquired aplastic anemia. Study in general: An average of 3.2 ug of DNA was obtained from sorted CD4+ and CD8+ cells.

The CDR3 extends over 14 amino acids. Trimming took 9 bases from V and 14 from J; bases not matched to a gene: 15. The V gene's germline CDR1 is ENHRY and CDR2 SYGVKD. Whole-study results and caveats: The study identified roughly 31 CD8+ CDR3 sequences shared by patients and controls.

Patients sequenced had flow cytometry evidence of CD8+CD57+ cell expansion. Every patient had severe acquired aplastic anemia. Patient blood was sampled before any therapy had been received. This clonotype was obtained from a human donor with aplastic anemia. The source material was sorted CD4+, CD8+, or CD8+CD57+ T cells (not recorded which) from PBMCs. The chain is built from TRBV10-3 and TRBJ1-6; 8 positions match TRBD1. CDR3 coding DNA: TGTGCCATTAATAGCGGACAGGGTGCTTCGGCCCTCCACTTT. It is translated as CAINSGQGASALHF.